This TCR beta chain was recorded in a study of CD8+CD57+ T cells in acquired aplastic anemia. Study background: Sorting CD4+ and CD8+ cells gave DNA averaging 3.2 ug.

This clonotype was seen repeatedly, ten times or more. Its specificity is not known. The template used for profiling TCR beta VDJ and CDR3 was genomic DNA. MiXCR, applied by TCRdb to the reads, yields one record per CDR3 protein. The table shows 200,000 to 250,000 distinct CDR3 sequences, with around 46% occurring only once. Sequencing involved patients with CD8+CD57+ cell expansion previously shown by flow cytometry. Every patient presented with severe acquired aplastic anemia. Blood came from patients not yet given any therapy. Findings of the study overall: Researchers report that fewer than 30 CD8+ CDR3 sequences appeared in both patients and controls.

Sequenced material: sorted CD4+, CD8+, or CD8+CD57+ T cells (not recorded which) from PBMCs. The TCR originated in a human donor with aplastic anemia.

In nucleotides, the CDR3 is TGTGCCAGCAGCTCTACACAGGACGACACTGAAGCTTTCTTT. This codes for CASSSTQDDTEAFF. This chain uses TRBV7-9 with TRBJ1-1; D possibly corresponds to TRBD1 (5 bases). V shed 4 bases and J shed 3 bases, with 12 bases lying between them. Germline CDR1 reads SEHNR; CDR2 reads FQNEAQ (reference sequence). This CDR3 has 14 amino acids.